Listed below are T cell receptor beta chains from one sample, sequenced in a study of human T cells and chemical hapten exposure. TCRdb fed the RACE reads into MiXCR, producing one record per CDR3 protein. This table has 39,000 or so distinct CDR3 sequences, about 4.2% appearing once. The sequences come from whole blood, collected in connection with sensitization to the hapten diphenylcyclopropenone (DPC). The receptors were sampled from a man between 50 and 59 years old with alopecia areata. Some clones in this sample may be carry-over from other donors' samples. Each CDR3 is given with its conserved first and last residue. The D gene is left open where the match is weak. Size is stated for part of the rows, as once, few or many counts, or as a class when the clone is expanded.

>few|TRBJ1-5|NA|TRBV19
TGTGCCAGTAGTGACGACCGTGATCAGCCCCAGCATTTT
CASSDDRDQPQHF
>many|TRBJ2-2|TRBD2|TRBV6-2/TRBV6-3
TGTGCCAGCAGACCTCGGACTAGGTCGAACACCGGGGAGCTGTTTTTT
CASRPRTRSNTGELFF
>many|TRBJ1-4|NA|TRBV10-3
TGTGCCATCAGTGCGGGGAGGGGAGGTGAAAAACTGTTTTTT
CAISAGRGGEKLFF
>NA|TRBJ2-3|NA|TRBV29-1
TGCAGCGGGGACCGACAGTCAGGCACAGATACGCAGTATTTT
CSGDRQSGTDTQYF
>many|TRBJ1-4|NA|TRBV7-2
TGTGCCAGCAGTCGCAGTATTGGGGAAAAACTGTTTTTT
CASSRSIGEKLFF
>NA|TRBJ2-5|NA|TRBV27
TGTGCCAGCAGTTTACGGTTTGCCACGTACCAAGAGACCCAGTACTTC
CASSLRFATYQETQYF
>many|TRBJ1-4|TRBD1|TRBV30
TGTGCCTGGGGCAGGGGGCTCGAACGGGAAAAACTGTTTTTT
CAWGRGLEREKLFF
>few|TRBJ2-5|NA|TRBV28
TGTGCCAGCAGTTCCTCCTCCCTAGGCTTAAGGACCCAGTACTTC
CASSSSSLGLRTQYF
>few|TRBJ1-1|NA|TRBV10-3
TGTGCCATCAGCCAGCATAGGGGAACTGAAGCTTTCTTT
CAISQHRGTEAFF
>NA|TRBJ2-3|NA|TRBV14
TGTGCCAGCAGCCAAGAGGATAGGGGAAATACGCAGTATTTT
CASSQEDRGNTQYF
>many|TRBJ2-5|NA|TRBV10-3
TGTGCCATCAGGGATCTGGAGACCCAGTACTTC
CAIRDLETQYF
>many|TRBJ2-1|TRBD2|TRBV12-3/TRBV12-4
TGTGCCAGCAGTACTAGCGGGGCCGTTACGGGTGAGCAGTTCTTC
CASSTSGAVTGEQFF
>NA|TRBJ1-6|NA|TRBV20-1
TGCAGTGCTAGAGAGGGAATATCGCAAGGAGGTTCACCCCTCCACTTT
CSAREGISQGGSPLHF
>few|TRBJ1-1|TRBD1|TRBV5-1
TGCGCCAGCAGTACCGGGACAGGGGGGGAGAACACTGAAGCTTTCTTT
CASSTGTGGENTEAFF
>many|TRBJ2-5|TRBD2|TRBV29-1
TGCAGCGTTGAAGGCGGGACTAGCGGGCGCCAAGAGACCCAGTACTTC
CSVEGGTSGRQETQYF
>few|TRBJ1-5|TRBD1|TRBV19
TGTGCCAGTAGTAAAAACAGGGGGGTAATTGGCAATCAGCCCCAGCATTTT
CASSKNRGVIGNQPQHF
>medium-sized|TRBJ2-1|TRBD2|TRBV28
TGTGCCAGCAGTTCCGCTAGCGGCGGATCCTACAATGAGCAGTTCTTC
CASSSASGGSYNEQFF
>many|TRBJ2-5|TRBD2|TRBV10-2
TGCGCCAGCAGGGTTAGCGGGAGCGGAGAGACCCAGTACTTC
CASRVSGSGETQYF
>many|TRBJ2-7|NA|TRBV6-6
TGTGCCAGCAGCAGCGCAGTGGGCTACGAGCAGTACTTC
CASSSAVGYEQYF
>many|TRBJ2-3|NA|TRBV28
TGTGCCAGCAGTTTATTGGGCGGAGGAGATACGCAGTATTTT
CASSLLGGGDTQYF
>many|TRBJ2-7|TRBD2|TRBV20-1
TGCAGTGCTAGAGCCCGACTAGCGGGAGAGGACGAGCAGTACTTC
CSARARLAGEDEQYF
>many|TRBJ2-1|NA|TRBV12-3/TRBV12-4
TGTGCCAGCAACCCCACTACCCAAAGCTCCTACAATGAGCAGTTCTTC
CASNPTTQSSYNEQFF
>many|TRBJ2-3|TRBD2|TRBV20-1
TGCAGTGCTAGCGGCGGGAGACTTTTCACAGATACGCAGTATTTT
CSASGGRLFTDTQYF
>many|TRBJ1-5|NA|TRBV6-5
TGTGCCAGCAGGCGATGGGGTGTTGATCAGCCCCAGCATTTT
CASRRWGVDQPQHF
>many|TRBJ2-7|NA|TRBV29-1
TGCAGCGTCCTCCTCGGTCGGGGGGAGCAGTACTTC
CSVLLGRGEQYF
>many|TRBJ2-2|NA|TRBV25-1
TGTGCCAGCAGTGTAGGCAGAAACACCGGGGAGCTGTTTTTT
CASSVGRNTGELFF
>many|TRBJ2-1|NA|TRBV20-1
TGCAGTGCTAGTGGACAAGGGGGCAATGAGCAGTTCTTC
CSASGQGGNEQFF
>many|TRBJ2-3|NA|TRBV12-3/TRBV12-4
TGTGCCAGCAGTTTAGGCTCGACTAGGATGGATACGCAGTATTTT
CASSLGSTRMDTQYF
>NA|TRBJ1-2|NA|TRBV30
TGTGCCTGGAGTGGACTCCTGGCCGCGAACTATGGCTACACCTTC
CAWSGLLAANYGYTF
>few|TRBJ2-4|NA|TRBV29-1
TGCAGCGTTGGATCGGGAGACAAAAACATTCAGTACTTC
CSVGSGDKNIQYF
>many|TRBJ1-5|NA|TRBV27
TGTGCCAGCAGTTTAGGGGGGCCTAGCAATCAGCCCCAGCATTTT
CASSLGGPSNQPQHF
>many|TRBJ2-3|NA|TRBV7-2
TGTGCCAGCAGCTTAGTAGGAGGCACAGATACGCAGTATTTT
CASSLVGGTDTQYF
>many|TRBJ2-7|NA|TRBV5-6
TGTGCCAGCAGCTCTCCCAACCTTCTAGGGCCCCACGAGCAGTACTTC
CASSSPNLLGPHEQYF
>many|TRBJ2-7|NA|TRBV24-1
TGTGCCACCAGTGATTTGATGCGGGGCCCCAAGGAGTACTTC
CATSDLMRGPKEYF
>many|TRBJ1-5|NA|TRBV12-3/TRBV12-4
TGTGCCAGCAGTTTGCGTGGTCAGCCCCAGCATTTT
CASSLRGQPQHF
>many|TRBJ2-7|TRBD2|TRBV20-1
TGCAGTGCCGCATTAGCGGGCATCCCCTACGAGCAGTACTTC
CSAALAGIPYEQYF
>NA|TRBJ2-7|NA|TRBV6-5
TGTGCCAGCAGTTACGCCAGGGGTAGGCAGTACTTC
CASSYARGRQYF
>few|TRBJ1-1|NA|TRBV21-1
TGTGCCAGCAGCAAAGGAGCAAGGACAGGGGCGATGAACACTGAAGCTTTCTTT
CASSKGARTGAMNTEAFF
>many|TRBJ1-2|NA|TRBV20-1
TGCAGTGCGGGCAATGGCTACACCTTC
CSAGNGYTF
>many|TRBJ2-1|TRBD2|TRBV29-1
TGCAGCGTTGCGGCTAGCGGGGCCATGAATGAGCAGTTCTTC
CSVAASGAMNEQFF
>many|TRBJ1-1|NA|TRBV10-2
TGCGCCAGCAGTGAGTTGGTGGGAACTGAAGCTTTCTTT
CASSELVGTEAFF
>many|TRBJ2-7|NA|TRBV12-3/TRBV12-4
TGTGCCAGCAGTTTAAAGTCCGAGCAGTACTTC
CASSLKSEQYF
>many|TRBJ1-1|NA|TRBV15
TGTGCCACCAGCACCCAGAAAGACACTGAAGCTTTCTTT
CATSTQKDTEAFF